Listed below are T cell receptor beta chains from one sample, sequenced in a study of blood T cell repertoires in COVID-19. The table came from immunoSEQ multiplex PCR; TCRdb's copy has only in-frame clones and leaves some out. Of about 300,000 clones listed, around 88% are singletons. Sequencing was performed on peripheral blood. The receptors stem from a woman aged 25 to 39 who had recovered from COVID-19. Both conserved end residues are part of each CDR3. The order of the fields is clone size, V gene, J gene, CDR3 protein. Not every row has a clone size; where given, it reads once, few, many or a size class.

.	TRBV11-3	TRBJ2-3	CASSLGGPDTQYF
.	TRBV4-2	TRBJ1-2	CASSQDEDREDGYTF
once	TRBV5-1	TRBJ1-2	CASSYGQGSRAF
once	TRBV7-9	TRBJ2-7	CASSSPGLPYEQYF
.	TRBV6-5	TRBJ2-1	CASRNTGSSYNEQFF
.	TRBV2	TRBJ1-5	CASSDYSNQPQHF
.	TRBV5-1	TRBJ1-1	CASSFNSMNTEAFF
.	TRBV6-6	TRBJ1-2	CASSTTNNYGYTF
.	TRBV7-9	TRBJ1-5	CASSPGQGAQHF
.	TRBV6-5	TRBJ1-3	CASKSDRGNTIYF
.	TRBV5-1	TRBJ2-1	CASSSLGGQGSYNEQFF
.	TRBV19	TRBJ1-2	CASRGNLANYGYTF
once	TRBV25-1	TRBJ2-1	CASSSPRGDYNEQFF
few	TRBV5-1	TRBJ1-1	CASSLTGMNTEAFF
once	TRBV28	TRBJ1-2	CASSFELTDYGYTF
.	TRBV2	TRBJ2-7	CASSAGLAGTYEQYF
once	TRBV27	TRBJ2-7	CASSQSPGLALYEQYF
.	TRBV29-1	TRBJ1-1	CSVEDAGQLNTEAFF
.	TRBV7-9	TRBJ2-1	CASSSYGTSGGHEQFF
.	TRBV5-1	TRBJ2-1	CASSTGSNNEQFF
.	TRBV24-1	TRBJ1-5	CATSDRDSSNQPQHF
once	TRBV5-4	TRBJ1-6	CASSLGQEGARNSPLHF
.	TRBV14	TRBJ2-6	CASSRTTTLSSGANVLTF
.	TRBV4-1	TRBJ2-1	CASRKLAGVHNEQFF
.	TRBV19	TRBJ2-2	CASSMRAGTNTGELFF
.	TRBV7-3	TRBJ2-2	CASSLSSGGELFF
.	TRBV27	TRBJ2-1	CASSLRDRRYNEQFF
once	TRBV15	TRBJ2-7	CATSRDRLAGGSYEQYF
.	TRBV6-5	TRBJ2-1	CASYGTGKGNEQFF
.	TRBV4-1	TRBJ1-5	CASSRGTTGFSNQPQHF
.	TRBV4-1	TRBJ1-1	CASSQEPGMNTEAFF
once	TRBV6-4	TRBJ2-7	CASRGAGACYEQYF
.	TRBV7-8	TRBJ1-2	CASSTRDSTNYGYTF
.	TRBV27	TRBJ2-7	CASSLSMGAPTSEQYF
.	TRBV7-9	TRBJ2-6	CASSLVTSGGLRKVLTF
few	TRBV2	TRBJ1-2	CASSVGEGYTF
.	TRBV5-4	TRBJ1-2	CASSRDRAAGYGYTF
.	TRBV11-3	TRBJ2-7	CASSPPDTYEQYF
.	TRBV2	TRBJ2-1	CASSEQRGDYNEQFF
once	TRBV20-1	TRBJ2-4	CSAREEVIQYF
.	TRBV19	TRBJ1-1	CASSIDLKGADTEAFF
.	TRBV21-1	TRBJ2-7	CASSKGGHRPWVPNYEQYF
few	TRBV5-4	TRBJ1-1	CASSFNILTEAFF
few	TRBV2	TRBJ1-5	CASSELATDPSNQPQHF
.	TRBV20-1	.	CSAPRDRAFF
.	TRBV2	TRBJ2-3	CASKYDRTTDTQYF
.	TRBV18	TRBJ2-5	CASSKTGRETQYF
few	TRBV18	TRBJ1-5	CASSPAGYQPQHF
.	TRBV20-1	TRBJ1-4	CSADPGQGPF
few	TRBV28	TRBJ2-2	CASSLFGGGDTGELFF
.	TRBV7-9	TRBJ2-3	CASSPVRGVDTQYF